This T cell receptor beta chain was obtained from a study of blood T cell repertoires in COVID-19. On the study more broadly: The study drew acute and convalescent COVID-19 samples from the United States, Italy and Spain.

Losses at the gene ends were 8 bases for V and 9 bases for J; bases not matched to a gene: 7. Germline CDR1 and CDR2: SNHLY and FYNNEI. The CDR3 runs to 13 residues. Using immunoSEQ multiplex PCR, the repertoire was profiled, and TCRdb retains in-frame clones only, with some absent. The sample has hundreds of thousands of clones, over 85% seen once. In terms of age and location, participants ranged from roughly 18 to 95 years and lived in around 22 US areas. The clonotype was recovered from a man between 60 and 75 years old who had recovered from COVID-19. The chain has TRBV2 and TRBJ1-5; 10 bases line up with TRBD1. What was sequenced was PBMCs or T cells enriched from blood (not recorded which). CDR3 DNA sequence: TGTGCCAGCGAGAGGGACAGGGGACGGCCCCAGCATTTT. Protein product: CASERDRGRPQHF.